This T cell receptor beta chain was profiled in a study of cytomegalovirus exposure and HLA in healthy donors. Study-level findings and limits: The study found most TCR sequences rare, yet found some public TCRs in many donors. Cytomegalovirus association was assigned to more than 150 TCR beta chains. Both high specificity and high sensitivity reportedly marked the classifier's diagnosis of cytomegalovirus status. It was found in a later analysis that first-cohort TCR clusters tended to co-occur in the 90 to 150 validation repertoires.

Libraries were prepared by immunoSEQ multiplex PCR; TCRdb keeps only in-frame clonotypes and omits some of them. The sample holds 100,000 to 150,000 clones, roughly 90% seen once. V lost 5 bases and J lost 0, with 5 bases in between. The CDR3 covers 13 residues. The germline gives CDR1 MNHEY, CDR2 SMNVEV (reference sequence). This clone was seen just once. The antigen is not known. The sample comprised PBMCs. The origin of this receptor is a young woman in good health and CMV-seronegative. The chain combines TRBV27 with TRBJ2-1; D remains ambiguous. Here the CDR3 reads CASSASSYNEQFF. The CDR3, as DNA: TGTGCCAGCAGTGCGAGCTCCTACAATGAGCAGTTCTTC.